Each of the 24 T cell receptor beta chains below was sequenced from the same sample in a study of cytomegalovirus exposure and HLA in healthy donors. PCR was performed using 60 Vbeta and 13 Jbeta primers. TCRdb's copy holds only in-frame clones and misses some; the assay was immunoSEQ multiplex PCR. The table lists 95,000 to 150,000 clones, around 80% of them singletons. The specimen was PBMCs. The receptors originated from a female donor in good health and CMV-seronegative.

The DNA of the CDR3 is TGCAGCGCCTTGGGGGGGGAGTGGGCCCCCGAAAAACTGTTTTTT. This codes for CSALGGEWAPEKLFF. V and J are TRBV29-1 and TRBJ1-4; tentatively, D is TRBD1 (5 bases). V dropped 7 bases and J dropped 8 bases, with 23 bases sitting between them. In germline, CDR1 is SQVTM, CDR2 ANQGSEA. This CDR3 has 15 residues.

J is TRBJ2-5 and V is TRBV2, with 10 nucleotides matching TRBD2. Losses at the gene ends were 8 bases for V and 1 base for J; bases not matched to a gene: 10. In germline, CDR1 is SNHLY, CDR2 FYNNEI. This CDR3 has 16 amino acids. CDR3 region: CASGLGPSGSQETQYF. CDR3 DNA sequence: TGTGCCAGCGGTTTAGGGCCTAGCGGGAGCCAAGAGACCCAGTACTTC.

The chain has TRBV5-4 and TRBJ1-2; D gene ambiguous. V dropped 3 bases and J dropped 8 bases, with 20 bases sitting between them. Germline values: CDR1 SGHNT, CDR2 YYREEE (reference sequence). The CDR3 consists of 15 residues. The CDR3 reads CASSSSRRDLQGYTF. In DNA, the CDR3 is TGTGCCAGCAGCTCAAGCAGACGGGATCTCCAAGGCTACACCTTC.

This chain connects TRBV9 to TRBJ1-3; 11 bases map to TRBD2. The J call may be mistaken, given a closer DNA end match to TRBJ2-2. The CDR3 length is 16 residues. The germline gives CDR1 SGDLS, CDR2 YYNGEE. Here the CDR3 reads CASSRLAGGNTGELFF. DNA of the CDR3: TGTGCCAGCAGCCGGCTAGCGGGAGGCAACACCGGGGAGCTGTTTTTT.

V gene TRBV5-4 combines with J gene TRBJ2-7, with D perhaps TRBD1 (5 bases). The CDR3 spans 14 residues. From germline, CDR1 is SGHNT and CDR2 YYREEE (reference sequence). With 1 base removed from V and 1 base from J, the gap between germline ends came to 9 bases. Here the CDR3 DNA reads TGTGCCAGCAGCTTGCAGGGCCAGTCCTACGAGCAGTACTTC. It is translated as CASSLQGQSYEQYF.

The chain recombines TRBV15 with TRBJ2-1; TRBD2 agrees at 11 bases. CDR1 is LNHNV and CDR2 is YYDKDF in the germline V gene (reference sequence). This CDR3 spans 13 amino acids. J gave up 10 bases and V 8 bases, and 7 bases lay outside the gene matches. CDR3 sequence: CATPSGRLREQFF. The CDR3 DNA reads TGTGCCACCCCTAGCGGGAGGCTAAGAGAGCAGTTCTTC. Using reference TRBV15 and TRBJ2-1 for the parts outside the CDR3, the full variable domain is DAMVIQNPRYQVTQFGKPVTLSCSQTLNHNVMYWYQQKSSQAPKLLFHYYDKDFNNEADTPDNFQSRRPNTSFCFLDIRSPGLGDTAMYLCATPSGRLREQFFGPGTRLTVL.

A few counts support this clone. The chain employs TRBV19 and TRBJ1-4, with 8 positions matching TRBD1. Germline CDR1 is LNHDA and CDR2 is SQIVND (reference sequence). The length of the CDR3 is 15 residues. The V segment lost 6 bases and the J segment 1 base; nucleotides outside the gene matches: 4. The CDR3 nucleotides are TGTGCCAGTAGCTTAGACAGGGGAACTAATGAAAAACTGTTTTTT. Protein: CASSLDRGTNEKLFF.

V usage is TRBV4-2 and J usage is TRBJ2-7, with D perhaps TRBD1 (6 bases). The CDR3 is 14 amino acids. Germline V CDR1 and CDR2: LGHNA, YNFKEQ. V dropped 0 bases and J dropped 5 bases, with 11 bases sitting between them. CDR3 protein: CASSQEPGDDEQYF. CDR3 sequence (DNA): TGTGCCAGCAGCCAAGAGCCAGGGGACGACGAGCAGTACTTC.

The DNA of the CDR3 is TGTGCCAGCAGACGAGAGGTGAACACTGAAGCTTTCTTT. It is translated as CASRREVNTEAFF. V usage is TRBV9 and J usage is TRBJ1-1, with D hard to call. In germline, CDR1 is SGDLS, CDR2 YYNGEE. The CDR3 length is 13 residues. The V end was cut by 5 bases, the J end by 0 bases, with 8 bases between.

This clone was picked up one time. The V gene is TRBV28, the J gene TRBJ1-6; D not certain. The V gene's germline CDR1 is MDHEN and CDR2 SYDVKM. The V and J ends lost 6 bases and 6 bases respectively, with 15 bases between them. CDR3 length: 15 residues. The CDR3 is CASSSPGKPNSPLHF. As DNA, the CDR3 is TGTGCCAGCAGCTCCCCGGGAAAACCTAATTCACCCCTCCACTTT.

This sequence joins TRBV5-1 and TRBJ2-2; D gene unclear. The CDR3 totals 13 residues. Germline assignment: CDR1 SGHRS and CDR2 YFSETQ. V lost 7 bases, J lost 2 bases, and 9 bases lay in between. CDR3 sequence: CASGPGNTGELFF. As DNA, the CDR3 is TGCGCCAGCGGCCCAGGAAACACCGGGGAGCTGTTTTTT.

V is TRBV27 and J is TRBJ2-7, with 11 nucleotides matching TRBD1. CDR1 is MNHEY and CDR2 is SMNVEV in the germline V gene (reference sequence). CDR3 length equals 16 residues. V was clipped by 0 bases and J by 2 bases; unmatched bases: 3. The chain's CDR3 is CASSLSPGQGAYEQYF. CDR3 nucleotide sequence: TGTGCCAGCAGTTTATCTCCGGGACAGGGGGCCTACGAGCAGTACTTC.

DNA for the CDR3: TGTGCCAGCAGCCTTGGAGGACAGGGCGACACTGAAGCTTTCTTT. Protein sequence: CASSLGGQGDTEAFF. J is TRBJ1-1 and V is TRBV4-2; 8 bases are shared with TRBD1. CDR3 length: 15 residues. Germline CDR1 is LGHNA and CDR2 is YNFKEQ. V lost 4 bases to trimming and J lost 3 bases; unmatched junction nucleotides: 7.

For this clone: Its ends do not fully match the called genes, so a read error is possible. CDR3 residues: CASSLVGGDQGTQYF. Here the CDR3 DNA reads TGTGCCAGCAGTTTAGTGGGGGGGGATCAAGGGACCCAGTACTTC. This chain uses TRBV28 with TRBJ2-5; 7 positions match TRBD2. The germline CDR1 and CDR2 sequences are MDHEN and SYDVKM. This CDR3 is 15 amino acids long.

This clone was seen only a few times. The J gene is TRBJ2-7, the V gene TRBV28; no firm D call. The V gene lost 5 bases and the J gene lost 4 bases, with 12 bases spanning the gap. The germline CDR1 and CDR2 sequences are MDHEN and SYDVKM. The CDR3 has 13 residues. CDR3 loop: CASSGLGLYEQYF. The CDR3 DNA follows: TGTGCCAGCAGTGGGCTGGGTTTATACGAGCAGTACTTC.

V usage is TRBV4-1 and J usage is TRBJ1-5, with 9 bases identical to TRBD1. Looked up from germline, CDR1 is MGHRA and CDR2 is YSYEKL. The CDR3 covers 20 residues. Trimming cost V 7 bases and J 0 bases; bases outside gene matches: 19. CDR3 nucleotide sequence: TGCGCCAGCACGGCCAAGCCCCCGGGACAGGGCGAGTATAGCAATCAGCCCCAGCATTTT. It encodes CASTAKPPGQGEYSNQPQHF.

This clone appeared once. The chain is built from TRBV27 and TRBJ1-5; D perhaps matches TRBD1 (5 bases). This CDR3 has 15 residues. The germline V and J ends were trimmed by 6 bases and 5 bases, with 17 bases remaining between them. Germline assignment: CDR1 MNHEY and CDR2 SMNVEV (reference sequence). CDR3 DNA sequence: TGTGCCAGCAGGGGGGGGACTGCGTCCTATCAGCCCCAGCATTTT. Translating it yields CASRGGTASYQPQHF.

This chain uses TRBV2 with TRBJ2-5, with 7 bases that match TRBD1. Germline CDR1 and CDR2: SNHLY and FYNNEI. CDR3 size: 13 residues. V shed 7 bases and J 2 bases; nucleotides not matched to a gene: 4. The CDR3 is CASKRQGQETQYF. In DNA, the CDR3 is TGTGCCAGCAAGAGACAGGGTCAAGAGACCCAGTACTTC.

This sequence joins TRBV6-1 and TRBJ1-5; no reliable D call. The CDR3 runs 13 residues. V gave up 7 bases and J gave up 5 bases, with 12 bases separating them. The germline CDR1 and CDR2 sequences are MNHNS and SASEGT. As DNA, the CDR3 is TGTGCCAGCACCCTGATACGGGATCAGCCCCAGCATTTT. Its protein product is CASTLIRDQPQHF.

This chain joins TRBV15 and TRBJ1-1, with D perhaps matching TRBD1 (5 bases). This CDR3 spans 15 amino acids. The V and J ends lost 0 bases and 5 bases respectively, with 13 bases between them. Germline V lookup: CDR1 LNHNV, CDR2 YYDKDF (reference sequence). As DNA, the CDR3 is TGTGCCACCAGCAGAGAGGGGGGGTTTGGGACTGAAGCTTTCTTT. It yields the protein CATSREGGFGTEAFF.

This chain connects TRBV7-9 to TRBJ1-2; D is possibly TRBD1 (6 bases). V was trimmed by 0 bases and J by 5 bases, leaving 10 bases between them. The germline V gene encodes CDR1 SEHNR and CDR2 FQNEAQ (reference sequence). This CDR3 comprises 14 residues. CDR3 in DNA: TGTGCCAGCAGCTTAGCGGGGGCAGATTATGGCTACACCTTC. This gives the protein CASSLAGADYGYTF.

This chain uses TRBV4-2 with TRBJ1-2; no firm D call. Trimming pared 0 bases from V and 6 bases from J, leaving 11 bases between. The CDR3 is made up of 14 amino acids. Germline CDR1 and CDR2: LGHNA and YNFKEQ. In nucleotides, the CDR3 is TGTGCCAGCAGCCAAGATCGCGGGGATGATGGCTACACCTTC. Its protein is CASSQDRGDDGYTF.

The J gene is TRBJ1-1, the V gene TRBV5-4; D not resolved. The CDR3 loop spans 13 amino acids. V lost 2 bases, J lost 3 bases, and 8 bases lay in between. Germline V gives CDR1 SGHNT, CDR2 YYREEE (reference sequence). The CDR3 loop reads CASSFTQYTEAFF. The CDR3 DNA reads TGTGCCAGCAGCTTTACACAGTACACTGAAGCTTTCTTT. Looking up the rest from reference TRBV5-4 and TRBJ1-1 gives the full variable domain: ETGVTQSPTHLIKTRGQQVTLRCSSQSGHNTVSWYQQALGQGPQFIFQYYREEENGRGNFPPRFSGLQFPNYSSELNVNALELDDSALYLCASSFTQYTEAFFGQGTRLTVV.

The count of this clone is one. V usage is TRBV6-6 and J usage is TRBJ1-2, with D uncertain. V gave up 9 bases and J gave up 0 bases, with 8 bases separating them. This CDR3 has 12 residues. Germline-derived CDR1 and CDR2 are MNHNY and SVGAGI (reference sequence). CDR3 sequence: CASTDANYGYTF. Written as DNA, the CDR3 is TGTGCCAGTACAGATGCTAACTATGGCTACACCTTC.